What follows are 18 T cell receptor beta chains derived from one specimen sequenced in a study of vaccination effects on CD4 cells after COVID-19. What these receptors recognize is not known. ViraFEST assay sequencing came after antigen-specific CD4+ T cells were expanded with viral peptide pools. Investigators separated out CD4+ T cells once around 9 days of culture had passed. PCR showed that the person got SARS-CoV-2 infection at some point between March and December 2020. Sequencing used immunoSEQ multiplex PCR; TCRdb keeps in-frame clones, though not all of them. The sample records approximately 33,000 clones, approximately 72% being singletons. The specimen was CD4+ T cells from PBMCs cultured with HCoV-NL63 spike peptides, collected before COVID-19 vaccination. These receptors were taken from a human donor who had a prior SARS-CoV-2 infection.

The gene calls are TRBV5-1 and TRBJ2-5; a weak D match, TRBD2 (6 bases). The CDR3 has 15 residues. V was cut by 0 bases and J by 1 base, with 10 bases left in between. Germline V CDR1 and CDR2: SGHRS, YFSETQ. The CDR3 coding sequence is TGCGCCAGCAGCTTGGGCGGGGCGGGCCAAGAGACCCAGTACTTC. It specifies CASSLGGAGQETQYF.

V gene TRBV19 combines with J gene TRBJ1-3; D possibly corresponds to TRBD1 (5 bases). The CDR3 has 12 amino acids. Germline-derived CDR1 and CDR2 are LNHDA and SQIVND (reference sequence). The ends were cut back, 6 bases at V and 10 bases at J, with 13 bases in the middle. CDR3 bases: TGTGCCAGTAGCTACGACAGTCAGACCATATATTTT. Translated, it gives CASSYDSQTIYF.

V usage is TRBV3-1 (or the pseudogene TRBV3-2) and J usage is TRBJ2-3; TRBD2 matches 7 bases. Germline trimming cut 4 bases from V and 0 bases from J; bases unmatched to any gene: 10. Per the germline V gene, CDR1 is LGHDT and CDR2 is YNNKEL (reference sequence). This CDR3 has 17 residues. In nucleotides, the CDR3 is TGTGCCAGCAGCCTCCAGCAGTGGGGGGGAAGCACAGATACGCAGTATTTT. Its translation is CASSLQQWGGSTDTQYF.

The J gene is TRBJ1-1, the V gene TRBV10-3; no definite D call. Germline CDR1 reads ENHRY; CDR2 reads SYGVKD. V was cut by 4 bases and J by 4 bases, with 16 bases left in between. The CDR3 length is 15 residues. The DNA of the CDR3 is TGTGCCATCAGTGCAATGGGTCAGGCGGGCACTGAAGCTTTCTTT. This codes for CAISAMGQAGTEAFF.

This chain uses TRBV6-6 with TRBJ1-6; D is possibly TRBD1 (5 bases). CDR1 and CDR2 (germline): MNHNY, SVGAGI (reference sequence). Trimming shortened V by 10 bases and J by 5 bases, and 15 bases separated the two germline ends. The CDR3 has 14 residues. The CDR3 DNA reads as TGTGCCACCTCACCGGGGCGAGATAATTCACCCCTCCACTTT. Encoded protein: CATSPGRDNSPLHF.

The V and J genes are TRBV5-6 and TRBJ1-2; TRBD1 agrees at 8 bases. The V and J ends lost 4 bases and 6 bases, in that order; junction bases with no gene match: 11. Per germline, CDR1 SGHDT and CDR2 YYEEEE. The CDR3 runs to 15 residues. CDR3 sequence: CASSLKDRVFDGYTF. DNA for the CDR3: TGTGCCAGCAGCCTCAAGGACAGGGTCTTTGATGGCTACACCTTC.

This clone was picked up a small number of times. The chain uses TRBV5-1 and TRBJ2-5; the D is unclear. V was pared by 0 bases and J by 4 bases, with 4 bases between. The CDR3 extends over 12 amino acids. The germline V gene encodes CDR1 SGHRS and CDR2 YFSETQ. CDR3 residues: CASSLDTETQYF. CDR3 sequence (DNA): TGCGCCAGCAGCTTGGATACAGAGACCCAGTACTTC.

This chain uses TRBV6-4 with TRBJ2-6, with 10 bases aligning to TRBD1. Losses at the gene ends were 6 bases for V and 0 bases for J; bases not matched to a gene: 5. This CDR3 has 17 amino acids. Germline CDR1 is MRHNA and CDR2 is SNTAGT. CDR3 sequence: CASRPGTGVSGANVLTF. The CDR3 DNA reads TGTGCCAGCAGGCCCGGGACAGGGGTCTCTGGGGCCAACGTCCTGACTTTC.

The chain combines TRBV7-3 with TRBJ1-2, with D perhaps matching TRBD1 (6 bases). The CDR3 has 14 amino acids. Trimming stripped 0 bases from V and 6 bases from J, with 11 bases between. Per germline, CDR1 SGHTA and CDR2 FQGTGA. The DNA for the CDR3 is TGTGCCAGCAGCTTAACATTACAGGGAGATGGCTACACCTTC. It encodes CASSLTLQGDGYTF.

V is TRBV5-1 and J is TRBJ2-5, with a possible D match to TRBD2 (7 bases). V was trimmed by 4 bases and J by 4 bases, leaving 14 bases between them. From germline, CDR1 is SGHRS and CDR2 YFSETQ. This CDR3 has 14 amino acids. DNA of the CDR3: TGCGCCAGCAGCGGGGGGGCTGCGCGAGAGACCCAGTACTTC. Protein product: CASSGGAARETQYF.

J is TRBJ2-3 and V is TRBV29-1; possible D gene TRBD1, 6 bases. Germline V gene data show CDR1 as SQVTM and CDR2 as ANQGSEA. The CDR3 consists of 13 residues. V shed 6 bases and J shed 3 bases, with 13 bases lying between them. CDR3 in DNA: TGCAGCGTGGCACAGGGTGGGACAGATACGCAGTATTTT. Encoded protein: CSVAQGGTDTQYF.

V and J are TRBV2 and TRBJ2-1; D unclear. The CDR3 extends over 11 amino acids. CDR1 is SNHLY and CDR2 is FYNNEI in the germline V gene. The V gene lost 6 bases and the J gene lost 5 bases, with 5 bases spanning the gap. The CDR3 nucleotides are TGTGCCAGCAGATTTAACAATGAGCAGTTCTTC. Protein product: CASRFNNEQFF.

The chain links TRBV2 to TRBJ1-4, with D hard to call. V dropped 6 bases and J dropped 7 bases, with 9 bases sitting between them. The CDR3 has 12 amino acids. CDR1 SNHLY and CDR2 FYNNEI come from the germline V gene. The chain's CDR3 is CASRDWIEKLFF. In DNA, the CDR3 is TGTGCCAGCAGGGACTGGATTGAAAAACTGTTTTTT.

V is TRBV7-2 and J is TRBJ2-3; D is possibly TRBD2 (6 bases). This CDR3 has 14 residues. Trimming took off 3 bases at V and 5 bases at J, with 12 bases between the two ends. The germline V gene has CDR1 SGHTA and CDR2 FQGNSA. The CDR3 DNA is TGTGCCAGCAGCTTGGCCCCCGGGGGAGATACGCAGTATTTT. Translated, it gives CASSLAPGGDTQYF. The complete variable domain, with remaining parts taken from reference TRBV7-2 and TRBJ2-3, reads GAGVSQSPSNKVTEKGKDVELRCDPISGHTALYWYRQSLGQGLEFLIYFQGNSAPDKSGLPSDRFSAERTGGSVSTLTIQRTQQEDSAVYLCASSLAPGGDTQYFGPGTRLTVL.

This chain uses TRBV30 with TRBJ2-1; 14 bases are shared with TRBD2. The CDR3 is made up of 15 amino acids. J gave up 6 bases and V 3 bases, and 4 bases lay outside the gene matches. Germline V gene data show CDR1 as GTSNPN and CDR2 as SVGIG (reference sequence). The DNA for the CDR3 is TGTGCCTGGAGACGACTAGCGGGGGGGCTCAATGAGCAGTTCTTC. Translated, it gives CAWRRLAGGLNEQFF.

This clone was picked up one time. The V call is TRBV9, the J call TRBJ1-3; 9 nucleotides match TRBD1. CDR1 is SGDLS and CDR2 is YYNGEE in the germline V gene. The J segment lost 2 bases and the V segment lost 4 bases, leaving 10 bases of the junction unmatched. The length of the CDR3 is 17 residues. The CDR3 loop is CASSPGQGMAAGNTIYF. The CDR3 DNA reads as TGTGCCAGCAGCCCGGGACAGGGAATGGCTGCTGGAAACACCATATATTTT. Complete variable domain (other parts from reference TRBV9 and TRBJ1-3): DSGVTQTPKHLITATGQRVTLRCSPRSGDLSVYWYQQSLDQGLQFLIQYYNGEERAKGNILERFSAQQFPDLHSELNLSSLELGDSALYFCASSPGQGMAAGNTIYFGEGSWLTVV.

This clone has only a few counts. The V call is TRBV5-6, the J call TRBJ1-4; D unclear. The CDR3 is made up of 14 amino acids. The germline gives CDR1 SGHDT, CDR2 YYEEEE. Trimming shortened V by 1 base and J by 6 bases, and 10 bases separated the two germline ends. CDR3 amino acids: CASSLLAPDEKLFF. CDR3 nucleotide sequence: TGTGCCAGCAGCTTGCTTGCACCTGATGAAAAACTGTTTTTT.

This rearrangement joins TRBV5-6 to TRBJ1-2; a weak D match, TRBD1 (5 bases). Trimming left V 4 bases short and J 6 bases short, with 22 bases between. This CDR3 is 16 amino acids long. Germline loops: CDR1 SGHDT, CDR2 YYEEEE. CDR3 protein: CASSRSGTSPFNGYTF. The CDR3 coding sequence is TGTGCCAGCAGCCGATCCGGGACCAGCCCTTTTAATGGCTACACCTTC.